Below, 18 T cell receptor beta chains from the same sample are listed, as sequenced in a study of blood T cells in healthy people across ages. The authors ran a second PCR of about 7 to 11 cycles using a sample-barcoded 5' primer and a J-beta primer mix. One entry per CDR3 protein results from TCRdb running MiXCR on the 5' RACE reads. The data contain about a million distinct CDR3 sequences, roughly half of them singletons. The sequenced sample consisted of blood. The source of these receptors is a woman aged 55-75 years in good health.

The V and J genes are TRBV29-1 and TRBJ1-1; D is unclear. CDR1 and CDR2 (germline): SQVTM, ANQGSEA. The CDR3 sequence is 12 residues long. V shed 8 bases and J shed 2 bases, with 12 bases lying between them. This CDR3 is CSPVRPNTEAFF. Written as DNA, the CDR3 is TGCAGCCCAGTAAGACCTAACACTGAAGCTTTCTTT.

The chain uses TRBV20-1 and TRBJ1-5; no reliable D call. The CDR3 consists of 15 residues. Trimming shortened V by 0 bases and J by 4 bases, and 13 bases separated the two germline ends. Germline V gene lookup returns CDR1 DFQATT and CDR2 SNEGSKA (reference sequence). In nucleotides, the CDR3 is TGCAGTGCTAGAGATATTGGCCGAACGAATCAGCCCCAGCATTTT. Protein: CSARDIGRTNQPQHF.

The chain's CDR3 is CASTSYVREEQYF. DNA of the CDR3: TGTGCCAGCACCTCCTACGTGCGGGAAGAGCAGTACTTC. The chain recombines TRBV7-2 with TRBJ2-7; a weak D match, TRBD2 (6 bases). This CDR3 is 13 amino acids long. With 7 bases removed from V and 7 bases from J, the gap between germline ends came to 17 bases. From germline, CDR1 is SGHTA and CDR2 FQGNSA.

The rearrangement uses TRBV15 and TRBJ1-2, with 8 bases that match TRBD1. Trimming cost V 0 bases and J 4 bases; bases outside gene matches: 10. Germline V gene lookup returns CDR1 LNHNV and CDR2 YYDKDF (reference sequence). The CDR3 totals 17 residues. The CDR3 bases are TGTGCCACCAGCAGAGATGTGGGGCAGGGGGCCGGCTATGGCTACACCTTC. The encoded protein is CATSRDVGQGAGYGYTF.

This clonotype showed up many times. V usage is TRBV4-3 and J usage is TRBJ2-5; the D gene is possibly TRBD2 (5 bases). Trimming took 4 bases from V and 5 from J, leaving 11 bases between them. Germline V lookup: CDR1 LGHNA, CDR2 YSLEER. This CDR3 contains 13 residues. The CDR3 DNA reads as TGCGCCAGCAGCCGCGATGGAGGCGAGACCCAGTACTTC. Amino acids: CASSRDGGETQYF.

This chain connects TRBV27 to TRBJ2-3, with 9 bases lining up with TRBD2. The CDR3 extends over 18 amino acids. Looked up from germline, CDR1 is MNHEY and CDR2 is SMNVEV (reference sequence). The V gene end was trimmed by 2 bases and the J gene end by 5 bases; junction bases not matched to a gene: 14. CDR3: CASSLVSWTSEFQDTQYF. The CDR3 DNA reads TGTGCCAGCAGTTTAGTGTCCTGGACTAGCGAATTTCAAGATACGCAGTATTTT.

The CDR3 nucleotides read TGTGCCAGCAGCTCTCGATATATCCCGTACTTC. As protein: CASSSRYIPYF. V usage is TRBV7-2 and J usage is TRBJ2-5, with unresolved D. Germline-derived CDR1 and CDR2 are SGHTA and FQGNSA. The CDR3 runs 11 residues. V was shortened by 4 bases and J by 13 bases, with 13 bases between the two germline ends.

This clonotype was recorded once. V is TRBV3-1 and J is TRBJ2-7, with 10 bases that match TRBD2. Trimming cost V 4 bases and J 7 bases; bases outside gene matches: 13. The CDR3 consists of 16 residues. From germline, CDR1 is LGHDT and CDR2 YNNKEL (reference sequence). DNA of the CDR3: TGTGCCAGCAGCCTAAGGACTAGCGGAACAAGGAGGGAGCAGTACTTC. Amino acids: CASSLRTSGTRREQYF.

As DNA, the CDR3 is TGCAGCGTTGGTACAGCCTACGAGCAGTACTTC. As protein: CSVGTAYEQYF. The chain carries TRBV29-1 and TRBJ2-7; no clear D gene. Deletions cut 4 bases from V and 2 bases from J, with 6 bases between. CDR1 and CDR2 (germline): SQVTM, ANQGSEA. The CDR3 is 11 residues long.

V usage is TRBV2 and J usage is TRBJ2-3; 10 bases line up with TRBD1. V was clipped by 4 bases and J by 2 bases; unmatched bases: 6. CDR1 and CDR2 from the germline V gene are SNHLY and FYNNEI. The CDR3 has 16 amino acids. This CDR3 reads CASSGQGASPTDTQYF. CDR3 DNA sequence: TGTGCCAGCAGTGGACAGGGGGCTTCCCCCACAGATACGCAGTATTTT.

The chain is built from TRBV18 and TRBJ2-7, with D possibly being TRBD1 (6 bases). This CDR3 comprises 14 residues. V lost 2 bases, J lost 3 bases, and 11 bases lay in between. Germline V lookup: CDR1 KGHSH, CDR2 LQKENI. The CDR3 here is CASSPETGNYEQYF. CDR3 sequence (DNA): TGTGCCAGCTCACCAGAGACAGGCAACTACGAGCAGTACTTC.

The genes are TRBV2 and TRBJ2-5; 15 bases align to TRBD2. CDR1 is SNHLY, CDR2 FYNNEI, per germline. The CDR3 covers 16 residues. V was pared by 5 bases and J by 5 bases, with 6 bases of the junction left unmatched. The CDR3, as DNA: TGTGCCAGCAGTCGGACTAGCGGGAGGGCCAGTGAGACCCAGTACTTC. Translating gives CASSRTSGRASETQYF.

This clonotype was seen a handful of times. This chain connects TRBV7-9 to TRBJ2-7, with D hard to call. Trimming removed 6 bases from V and 2 bases from J, with 8 bases in between. CDR3 size: 12 residues. Germline loops: CDR1 SEHNR, CDR2 FQNEAQ (reference sequence). The CDR3 is CASRDLTYEQYF. The CDR3 DNA reads TGTGCCAGCAGGGACCTAACCTACGAGCAGTACTTC.

The J gene is TRBJ2-1, the V gene TRBV12-3 or TRBV12-4; 14 bases agree with TRBD2. The CDR3 has 14 amino acids. Trimming cost V 8 bases and J 9 bases; bases outside gene matches: 6. The DNA of the CDR3 is TGTGCCAGCCTGACTAGCGGGAGGGCCGCTGAGCAGTTCTTC. Its translation is CASLTSGRAAEQFF.

This clonotype has just a few counts. This chain joins TRBV7-7 and TRBJ2-5; D ambiguous. The CDR3 extends over 14 amino acids. V was shortened by 1 base and J by 1 base, with 7 bases between the two germline ends. Looked up from germline, CDR1 is SSHAT and CDR2 is FNYEAQ (reference sequence). CDR3: CASSLERAQETQYF. DNA of the CDR3: TGTGCCAGCAGCTTAGAGCGTGCCCAAGAGACCCAGTACTTC.

This clonotype was picked up a small number of times. This chain joins TRBV18 and TRBJ2-3; TRBD1 matches 8 bases. V lost 5 bases, J lost 6 bases, and 7 bases stayed unmatched. The germline V gene encodes CDR1 KGHSH and CDR2 LQKENI. The CDR3 has 14 residues. The CDR3 sequence: CASSAGGLLDTQYF. CDR3 coding DNA: TGTGCCAGCTCAGCAGGGGGCCTGTTGGATACGCAGTATTTT. Full variable domain (outside the CDR3, taken from reference TRBV18 and TRBJ2-3): NAGVMQNPRHLVRRRGQEARLRCSPMKGHSHVYWYRQLPEEGLKFMVYLQKENIIDESGMPKERFSAEFPKEGPSILRIQQVVRGDSAAYFCASSAGGLLDTQYFGPGTRLTVL.

This clonotype has only a few counts. This chain links TRBV12-3 or TRBV12-4 with TRBJ2-7; a weak D match, TRBD1 (6 bases). The ends were cut back, 6 bases at V and 4 bases at J, with 16 bases in the middle. The CDR3 totals 14 residues. CDR3 in amino acids: CASSPPRGPYEQYF. DNA for the CDR3: TGTGCCAGCAGCCCACCCAGGGGACCTTACGAGCAGTACTTC.

This chain connects TRBV28 to TRBJ1-1, with D possibly being TRBD1 (6 bases). Looked up from germline, CDR1 is MDHEN and CDR2 is SYDVKM. Deletions cut 1 base from V and 9 bases from J, with 15 bases between. The CDR3 is made up of 14 amino acids. The CDR3 loop reads CASSLSQGGNKAFF. The CDR3 bases are TGTGCCAGCAGTTTATCACAAGGGGGGAACAAAGCTTTCTTT.